This entry concerns a single T cell receptor (beta chain). Its specificity is not known. The data are from a study of cytomegalovirus exposure and HLA in healthy donors. Study-wide findings and caveats: Per published reports, the classifier diagnosed cytomegalovirus status with high specificity and sensitivity. The authors confirmed in vitro that a few CMV-associated chains were specific for CMV antigens. The listing of 150 to 200 TCR beta chains classed them as cytomegalovirus-associated.

V shed 2 bases and J 0 bases; nucleotides not matched to a gene: 8. This CDR3 contains 18 residues. CDR1 is LGHNA and CDR2 is YNFKEQ in the germline V gene. Researchers ran the PCR with 60 Vbeta and 13 Jbeta primers. Measured with immunoSEQ multiplex PCR; TCRdb has only the in-frame clones, and not every one. This table has some 160,000 clones, around 73% appearing once. V gene TRBV4-2 combines with J gene TRBJ2-3, with TRBD2 matching 10 bases. The sequenced sample consisted of PBMCs. This clonotype was obtained from a woman under 30 in good health and CMV-seropositive. Here the CDR3 reads CASSQRAGGPVSTDTQYF. In nucleotides, the CDR3 is TGTGCCAGCAGCCAACGAGCGGGGGGGCCTGTAAGCACAGATACGCAGTATTTT.